These 20 T cell receptor beta chains were sequenced from one sample in a study of T-cell memory formation after mild COVID-19. TCRdb ran MiXCR on the 5' RACE reads and lists one entry per CDR3 protein. The profile shows about 240,000 distinct CDR3 sequences, 7.5% to 10% of them singletons. What was sequenced was PBMCs or a T cell subset sorted from them (not recorded which). These receptors all stem from a man aged 18 to 29 who had mild COVID-19 (a few samples of this study predate the infection). Cell type and time point are not known.

Ten or more counts support this clonotype. This sequence joins TRBV4-1 and TRBJ2-2; D perhaps matches TRBD2 (6 bases). The ends were cut back, 2 bases at V and 0 bases at J, with 7 bases in the middle. CDR1 MGHRA and CDR2 YSYEKL come from the germline V gene. The CDR3 loop spans 15 amino acids. The CDR3 nucleotides read TGCGCCAGCAGCCAACGGGGGACGAACACCGGGGAGCTGTTTTTT. Its protein product is CASSQRGTNTGELFF.

This clonotype was recorded many times. The CDR3 protein is CSARDLGQGAWETQYF. The CDR3 nucleotides read TGCAGTGCTAGAGATCTGGGGCAGGGGGCTTGGGAGACCCAGTACTTC. The V and J genes are TRBV20-1 and TRBJ2-5; 8 positions agree with TRBD1. Trimming took 0 bases from V and 5 from J; bases not matched to a gene: 11. CDR1 is DFQATT and CDR2 is SNEGSKA in the germline V gene (reference sequence). This CDR3 spans 16 amino acids.

Comments on this clonotype: This clone may be a read error of a much larger clone one base away. This chain links TRBV7-9 with TRBJ2-5; no clear D gene. Trimming removed 2 bases at V and 5 bases at J, with 6 bases between. The CDR3 spans 12 residues. Germline assignment: CDR1 SEHNR and CDR2 FQNEAQ (reference sequence). In DNA form, the CDR3 reads TGTGCCAGCAGCTTACAACACGAGACCCAGTACTTC. Protein sequence: CASSLQHETQYF.

A few counts support this clonotype. The CDR3 region has the DNA TGTGCCAGCAGCTTAGCTGTTTTGCTGGAGGCTGAAGCTTTCTTT. Encoded protein: CASSLAVLLEAEAFF. This chain connects TRBV7-9 to TRBJ1-1; the D is unclear. This CDR3 contains 15 residues. Germline V gene data show CDR1 as SEHNR and CDR2 as FQNEAQ (reference sequence). V was cut by 0 bases and J by 6 bases, with 14 bases left in between.

In this sample, this clonotype turned up many times. The CDR3 DNA follows: TGTGCCACCAGTGATTTGGCGGGAAAGGCAACAGATACGCAGTATTTT. Its protein product is CATSDLAGKATDTQYF. This rearrangement joins TRBV24-1 to TRBJ2-3; possibly TRBD2 for D (6 bases). Germline CDR1 KGHDR, CDR2 SFDVKD. Trimming took off 0 bases at V and 3 bases at J, with 12 bases between the two ends. The CDR3 length is 16 residues.

This clonotype was seen only a few times. V is TRBV12-3 or TRBV12-4 and J is TRBJ1-2; the D gene is possibly TRBD1 (5 bases). The CDR3 is made up of 13 amino acids. Trimming took off 6 bases at V and 3 bases at J, with 11 bases between the two ends. CDR3 sequence: CASSRGGDYGYTF. CDR3 nucleotides: TGTGCCAGCAGCCGGGGAGGGGACTATGGCTACACCTTC.

This clonotype was counted at least ten times. A read error may account for a junction end that differs from germline. This chain uses TRBV5-1 with TRBJ2-1; 7 bases agree with TRBD1. In germline, CDR1 is SGHRS, CDR2 YFSETQ. The CDR3 sequence is 15 residues long. The CDR3 sequence: CASSLGDSSYNEQFF. The CDR3 DNA follows: TGTGCCAGCAGCTTAGGGGACAGCTCCTACAATGAGCAGTTCTTC.

In its sample, this clonotype was seen a few times. The chain joins TRBV11-2 to TRBJ1-2; possibly TRBD1 for D (6 bases). The V end was cut by 4 bases, the J end by 4 bases, with 16 bases between. The germline V gene encodes CDR1 SGHAT and CDR2 FQNNGV. The CDR3 spans 15 residues. The CDR3 loop is CASSSPGAETYGYTF. The CDR3 DNA reads as TGTGCCAGCAGCTCCCCGGGGGCAGAAACCTATGGCTACACCTTC.

V and J are TRBV7-3 and TRBJ1-3; 8 bases map to TRBD1. Trimming removed 6 bases from V and 3 bases from J; junction bases left unmatched: 19. Per germline, CDR1 SGHTA and CDR2 FQGTGA. The CDR3 sequence is 19 residues long. DNA for the CDR3: TGTGCCAGCAGTAATAAGATGGGGACAGGTAGTCTCCTTGGAAACACCATATATTTT. It specifies CASSNKMGTGSLLGNTIYF.

Many counts were recorded for this clonotype. The chain recombines TRBV5-5 with TRBJ2-1; no definite D call. The CDR3 is 15 residues long. Germline CDR1 SGHKS, CDR2 YYEKEE (reference sequence). Trimming pared 0 bases from V and 1 base from J, leaving 8 bases between. The CDR3 DNA reads TGTGCCAGCAGCTTGGGGGTGGGGTCCTACAATGAGCAGTTCTTC. Translation gives CASSLGVGSYNEQFF.

This clonotype was seen a few times. The rearrangement joins TRBV7-2 to TRBJ2-1; TRBD2 matches 14 bases. Losses at the gene ends were 5 bases for V and 6 bases for J; bases not matched to a gene: 3. The CDR3 sequence is 15 residues long. CDR1 SGHTA and CDR2 FQGNSA come from the germline V gene. The CDR3 DNA follows: TGTGCCAGCAGCCTTGGGACTAGCGGGGGCAATGAGCAGTTCTTC. As protein: CASSLGTSGGNEQFF.

The genes are TRBV29-1 and TRBJ2-5; D is uncertain. The CDR3 extends over 10 amino acids. V was clipped by 4 bases and J by 5 bases, with 5 bases between them. From germline, CDR1 is SQVTM and CDR2 ANQGSEA. As DNA, the CDR3 is TGCAGCGTTGGTCCGGAGACCCAGTACTTC. Translating it yields CSVGPETQYF.

This clonotype was found a few times. The chain carries TRBV27 and TRBJ2-6; TRBD2 is a possible D gene (6 bases). The CDR3 spans 18 residues. Trimming removed 3 bases from V and 0 bases from J, with 15 bases in between. Germline V gene data show CDR1 as MNHEY and CDR2 as SMNVEV (reference sequence). CDR3 sequence reads: CASSFRWGVDSGANVLTF. CDR3 sequence (DNA): TGTGCCAGCAGTTTTCGGTGGGGGGTCGACTCTGGGGCCAACGTCCTGACTTTC.

There are a few counts of this clonotype. This chain links TRBV19 with TRBJ1-5; D gene ambiguous. The CDR3 has 13 residues. With 9 bases removed from V and 2 bases from J, the gap between germline ends came to 11 bases. CDR1 LNHDA and CDR2 SQIVND come from the germline V gene (reference sequence). In DNA form, the CDR3 reads TGTGCCAGCCGGCAGTGGGGCAATCAGCCCCAGCATTTT. Translation gives CASRQWGNQPQHF.

The CDR3 coding sequence is TGTGCCAGCAGCGATAGGACTAGCGGGGCCCAAGGTGAGCAGTTCTTC. This sequence encodes CASSDRTSGAQGEQFF. The chain has TRBV6-4 and TRBJ2-1; 12 positions match TRBD2. The J segment lost 9 bases and the V segment lost 6 bases, leaving 12 bases of the junction unmatched. The CDR3 extends over 16 amino acids. CDR1 MRHNA and CDR2 SNTAGT come from the germline V gene.

The rearrangement joins TRBV10-3 to TRBJ2-7; D is unresolved. The CDR3 has 13 amino acids. CDR1 and CDR2 (germline): ENHRY, SYGVKD. Trimming stripped 2 bases from V and 6 bases from J, with 11 bases between. In nucleotides, the CDR3 is TGTGCCATCAGTGAGAACGACATATCCGAGCAGTACTTC. It yields the protein CAISENDISEQYF.

This clonotype appeared many times. J is TRBJ2-1 and V is TRBV5-1, with D tentatively TRBD2 (6 bases). This CDR3 spans 16 amino acids. V lost 0 bases, J lost 3 bases, and 13 bases lay in between. Germline-derived CDR1 and CDR2 are SGHRS and YFSETQ. The CDR3 coding sequence is TGCGCCAGCAGCTTGGCGGGGGTCGGAAACTACAATGAGCAGTTCTTC. Its translation is CASSLAGVGNYNEQFF.

The table lists this clonotype with a few counts. The chain combines TRBV4-3 with TRBJ2-3; D is uncertain. Germline CDR1 reads LGHNA; CDR2 reads YSLEER. CDR3 length: 15 residues. V lost 0 bases, J lost 12 bases, and 19 bases lay in between. CDR3 residues: CASSQDHLVGQTQYF. In nucleotides, the CDR3 is TGCGCCAGCAGCCAAGACCATTTAGTGGGCCAGACCCAGTATTTT.

V gene TRBV7-9 combines with J gene TRBJ2-3; a possible D gene is TRBD2 (5 bases). Germline CDR1 is SEHNR and CDR2 is FQNEAQ (reference sequence). Trimming left V 5 bases short and J 1 base short, with 13 bases between. The CDR3 totals 15 residues. The CDR3 sequence is CASSPDLGGTDTQYF. CDR3 DNA: TGTGCCAGCAGCCCAGACCTCGGGGGCACAGATACGCAGTATTTT.

This clonotype was detected only once. This sequence joins TRBV6-2 or TRBV6-3 and TRBJ1-1; the D gene is possibly TRBD1 (5 bases). Germline V gives CDR1 MNHEY, CDR2 SVGEGT. This CDR3 has 15 residues. The V gene lost 7 bases and the J gene lost 2 bases, with 17 bases spanning the gap. The CDR3 sequence is CASTDRGENNTEAFF. The CDR3 nucleotides are TGTGCCAGCACCGACCGGGGGGAGAATAACACTGAAGCTTTCTTT.